This is a list of T cell receptor beta chains from one sample in a study of cytomegalovirus exposure and HLA in healthy donors. Measured with immunoSEQ multiplex PCR; TCRdb has only the in-frame clones, and not every one. The table records roughly 80,000 clones, approximately 93% of them present only once. Source material: PBMCs. These receptors were collected from a woman aged 18 to 35 in good health and CMV-seronegative. Each CDR3 is given with its conserved first and last residue. Fields, in order: clone size, V gene, D gene, J gene, CDR3 protein, CDR3 DNA. The D gene is left open where the match is weak. Part of the rows lack a size; the others show once, few, many or a class for expanded clones.

clone size: -; V gene: TRBV27; D gene: TRBD2; J gene: TRBJ2-7; CDR3 protein: CASSLTSGVSYEQYF; CDR3 DNA: TGTGCCAGCAGTCTGACTAGCGGGGTCTCCTACGAGCAGTACTTC
clone size: -; V gene: TRBV19; D gene: -; J gene: TRBJ2-7; CDR3 protein: CASQNRADSYEQYF; CDR3 DNA: TGTGCCAGCCAAAACAGGGCGGACTCCTACGAGCAGTACTTC
clone size: -; V gene: TRBV11-2; D gene: TRBD2; J gene: TRBJ2-5; CDR3 protein: CASSLAGGRETQYF; CDR3 DNA: TGTGCCAGCAGCTTAGCGGGGGGGAGGGAGACCCAGTACTTC
clone size: -; V gene: TRBV18; D gene: TRBD1; J gene: TRBJ1-1; CDR3 protein: CASSRDRGGTEAFF; CDR3 DNA: TGTGCCAGCTCACGGGACAGGGGCGGCACTGAAGCTTTCTTT
clone size: -; V gene: TRBV9; D gene: TRBD2; J gene: TRBJ2-3; CDR3 protein: CASSALAGGGTDTQYF; CDR3 DNA: TGTGCCAGCAGCGCACTAGCGGGAGGGGGTACAGATACGCAGTATTTT
clone size: -; V gene: TRBV6-1; D gene: TRBD1; J gene: TRBJ1-1; CDR3 protein: CASSGISGTGVAFF; CDR3 DNA: TGTGCCAGCAGTGGGATTTCCGGGACAGGGGTGGCTTTCTTT
clone size: -; V gene: TRBV6-6; D gene: TRBD1; J gene: TRBJ1-5; CDR3 protein: CASSSRDRGDNQPQHF; CDR3 DNA: TGTGCCAGCAGTTCCAGGGACAGGGGGGACAATCAGCCCCAGCATTTT
clone size: -; V gene: TRBV10-2; D gene: -; J gene: TRBJ2-7; CDR3 protein: CASSNSGVYEQYF; CDR3 DNA: TGCGCCAGCAGTAACTCAGGGGTCTACGAGCAGTACTTC
clone size: -; V gene: TRBV5-6; D gene: TRBD1; J gene: TRBJ2-1; CDR3 protein: CASSFVGTDNEQFF; CDR3 DNA: TGTGCCAGCAGCTTCGTCGGGACAGACAATGAGCAGTTCTTC
clone size: -; V gene: TRBV6-6; D gene: TRBD1; J gene: TRBJ1-5; CDR3 protein: CATEPGQGDNQPQHF; CDR3 DNA: TGTGCCACCGAACCGGGACAGGGAGACAATCAGCCCCAGCATTTT
clone size: -; V gene: TRBV4-1; D gene: -; J gene: TRBJ2-7; CDR3 protein: CASSQDYYEQYF; CDR3 DNA: TGCGCCAGCAGCCAAGACTACTACGAGCAGTACTTC
clone size: -; V gene: TRBV25-1; D gene: TRBD1; J gene: TRBJ2-7; CDR3 protein: CASSGTGYEQYF; CDR3 DNA: TGTGCCAGCAGTGGGACAGGGTACGAGCAGTACTTC
clone size: -; V gene: TRBV4-2; D gene: TRBD1; J gene: TRBJ2-1; CDR3 protein: CASSQVGTGGNEQFF; CDR3 DNA: TGTGCCAGCAGCCAAGTCGGGACAGGGGGCAATGAGCAGTTCTTC
clone size: -; V gene: TRBV7-9; D gene: -; J gene: TRBJ2-1; CDR3 protein: CASSSPAALYNEQFF; CDR3 DNA: TGTGCCAGCAGCTCACCCGCGGCCCTCTACAATGAGCAGTTCTTC
clone size: once; V gene: TRBV11-3; D gene: -; J gene: TRBJ2-7; CDR3 protein: CASSLGPGSYEQYF; CDR3 DNA: TGTGCCAGCAGCTTAGGTCCGGGCTCCTACGAGCAGTACTTC
clone size: -; V gene: TRBV4-1; D gene: -; J gene: TRBJ2-2; CDR3 protein: CASSKPGKTGELFF; CDR3 DNA: TGCGCCAGCAGCAAACCAGGGAAAACCGGGGAGCTGTTTTTT
clone size: -; V gene: TRBV6-1; D gene: TRBD1; J gene: TRBJ1-6; CDR3 protein: CASRPGQENSPLHF; CDR3 DNA: TGTGCCAGCCGACCGGGACAGGAAAATTCACCCCTCCACTTT
clone size: once; V gene: TRBV2; D gene: TRBD2; J gene: TRBJ2-1; CDR3 protein: CASNLAGGPEQFF; CDR3 DNA: TGTGCCAGCAACCTAGCGGGGGGGCCTGAGCAGTTCTTC
clone size: -; V gene: TRBV2; D gene: -; J gene: TRBJ2-1; CDR3 protein: CASSRGPPPANEQFF; CDR3 DNA: TGTGCCAGCTCGCGGGGACCCCCGCCCGCTAATGAGCAGTTCTTC
clone size: -; V gene: TRBV4-1; D gene: TRBD2; J gene: TRBJ2-7; CDR3 protein: CASSQERGDSYEQYF; CDR3 DNA: TGCGCCAGCAGCCAAGAGCGGGGGGACTCCTACGAGCAGTACTTC
clone size: -; V gene: TRBV19; D gene: -; J gene: TRBJ1-5; CDR3 protein: CASSRAGSNQPQHF; CDR3 DNA: TGTGCCAGTAGTAGAGCAGGGAGCAATCAGCCCCAGCATTTT
clone size: -; V gene: TRBV10-3; D gene: -; J gene: TRBJ2-1; CDR3 protein: CAISESSSYNEQFF; CDR3 DNA: TGTGCCATCAGTGAGTCGAGCTCCTACAATGAGCAGTTCTTC
clone size: -; V gene: TRBV27; D gene: TRBD1; J gene: TRBJ2-1; CDR3 protein: CASSYQGARNEQFF; CDR3 DNA: TGTGCCAGCAGTTATCAGGGGGCTAGGAATGAGCAGTTCTTC
clone size: -; V gene: TRBV6-6; D gene: -; J gene: TRBJ1-3; CDR3 protein: CASSYLSRAKGNTIYF; CDR3 DNA: TGTGCCAGCAGTTACTTATCCAGGGCGAAAGGAAACACCATATATTTT
clone size: -; V gene: TRBV18; D gene: TRBD1; J gene: TRBJ2-7; CDR3 protein: CASSLVRDREYEQYF; CDR3 DNA: TGTGCCAGCTCACTTGTCCGGGACAGGGAGTACGAGCAGTACTTC
clone size: -; V gene: TRBV5-1; D gene: -; J gene: TRBJ2-5; CDR3 protein: CASSPIGPAEETQYF; CDR3 DNA: TGCGCCAGCAGCCCTATCGGGCCAGCGGAAGAGACCCAGTACTTC
clone size: few; V gene: TRBV9; D gene: TRBD1; J gene: TRBJ2-7; CDR3 protein: CASSVADRVDEQYF; CDR3 DNA: TGTGCCAGCAGCGTAGCGGACAGGGTAGACGAGCAGTACTTC
clone size: -; V gene: TRBV5-1; D gene: -; J gene: TRBJ2-2; CDR3 protein: CASSLGQGWNTGELFF; CDR3 DNA: TGCGCCAGCAGCTTGGGTCAGGGGTGGAACACCGGGGAGCTGTTTTTT
clone size: -; V gene: TRBV5-5; D gene: TRBD1; J gene: TRBJ1-2; CDR3 protein: CASSLDFDRGLGGYTF; CDR3 DNA: TGTGCCAGCAGCTTGGATTTCGACAGGGGGCTCGGTGGCTACACCTTC
clone size: -; V gene: TRBV4-1; D gene: TRBD2; J gene: TRBJ2-7; CDR3 protein: CASSPGLAGGEQYF; CDR3 DNA: TGCGCCAGCAGCCCAGGACTAGCGGGAGGCGAGCAGTACTTC
clone size: -; V gene: TRBV11-2; D gene: -; J gene: TRBJ2-7; CDR3 protein: CASGQHYEQYF; CDR3 DNA: TGTGCCAGCGGACAGCACTACGAGCAGTACTTC
clone size: -; V gene: TRBV25-1; D gene: -; J gene: TRBJ2-1; CDR3 protein: CASGGMANEQFF; CDR3 DNA: TGTGCCAGCGGAGGAATGGCCAATGAGCAGTTCTTC
clone size: -; V gene: TRBV21-1; D gene: -; J gene: TRBJ1-2; CDR3 protein: CARTTVSYGYTF; CDR3 DNA: TGTGCCAGGACTACAGTCAGCTATGGCTACACCTTC
clone size: -; V gene: TRBV11-2; D gene: -; J gene: TRBJ1-1; CDR3 protein: CASSLDGGTEAFF; CDR3 DNA: TGTGCCAGCAGCCTAGACGGGGGCACTGAAGCTTTCTTT
clone size: once; V gene: TRBV27; D gene: -; J gene: TRBJ1-2; CDR3 protein: CASSLKPFNRAANYGYTF; CDR3 DNA: TGTGCCAGCAGTTTGAAACCCTTCAACAGGGCAGCTAACTATGGCTACACCTTC
clone size: -; V gene: TRBV2; D gene: -; J gene: TRBJ2-3; CDR3 protein: CATQSTGRDTQYF; CDR3 DNA: TGTGCCACCCAATCAACAGGCCGGGATACGCAGTATTTT
clone size: once; V gene: TRBV6-1; D gene: TRBD1; J gene: TRBJ1-2; CDR3 protein: CASSEAEDRNYGYTF; CDR3 DNA: TGTGCCAGCAGTGAAGCTGAGGACAGGAACTATGGCTACACCTTC
clone size: -; V gene: TRBV5-1; D gene: TRBD1; J gene: TRBJ2-7; CDR3 protein: CASSPGQGASYEQYF; CDR3 DNA: TGCGCCAGCAGCCCCGGACAGGGGGCGTCTTACGAGCAGTACTTC
clone size: -; V gene: TRBV5-1; D gene: -; J gene: TRBJ1-1; CDR3 protein: CASSPGGKGNTEAFF; CDR3 DNA: TGCGCCAGCAGCCCAGGAGGTAAGGGGAACACTGAAGCTTTCTTT
clone size: -; V gene: TRBV18; D gene: -; J gene: TRBJ2-7; CDR3 protein: CASSPGEGYEQYF; CDR3 DNA: TGTGCCAGCTCACCAGGCGAGGGCTACGAGCAGTACTTC
clone size: -; V gene: TRBV6-1; D gene: TRBD2; J gene: TRBJ2-7; CDR3 protein: CASSGVAGSSEQYF; CDR3 DNA: TGTGCCAGCAGTGGGGTAGCGGGGTCCTCCGAGCAGTACTTC
clone size: -; V gene: TRBV14; D gene: TRBD1; J gene: TRBJ1-6; CDR3 protein: CASSQWTGGDYNSPLHF; CDR3 DNA: TGTGCCAGCAGCCAATGGACAGGGGGCGATTATAATTCACCCCTCCACTTT
clone size: -; V gene: TRBV13; D gene: TRBD2; J gene: TRBJ2-7; CDR3 protein: CASSLISGGEYEQYF; CDR3 DNA: TGTGCCAGCAGCTTGATTAGCGGGGGGGAGTACGAGCAGTACTTC
clone size: -; V gene: TRBV6-1; D gene: -; J gene: TRBJ2-3; CDR3 protein: CASSDRPGASTDTQYF; CDR3 DNA: TGTGCCAGCAGTGACCGTCCAGGGGCGAGCACAGATACGCAGTATTTT
clone size: -; V gene: TRBV4-3; D gene: TRBD2; J gene: TRBJ2-7; CDR3 protein: CASSQDFATSGDYEQYF; CDR3 DNA: TGCGCCAGCAGCCAAGATTTTGCTACTAGCGGGGACTACGAGCAGTACTTC
clone size: -; V gene: TRBV28; D gene: -; J gene: TRBJ1-4; CDR3 protein: CASSFGRGVEKLFF; CDR3 DNA: TGTGCCAGCAGTTTCGGCAGGGGTGTCGAAAAACTGTTTTTT
clone size: -; V gene: TRBV10-3; D gene: TRBD1; J gene: TRBJ1-2; CDR3 protein: CAISGNRDRVNYGYTF; CDR3 DNA: TGTGCCATCAGTGGAAACCGGGACAGGGTTAACTATGGCTACACCTTC
clone size: -; V gene: TRBV5-1; D gene: -; J gene: TRBJ2-1; CDR3 protein: CASSLGAPTNYFF; CDR3 DNA: TGCGCCAGCAGCTTGGGAGCTCCTACAAACTACTTCTTC
clone size: -; V gene: TRBV2; D gene: TRBD1; J gene: TRBJ1-5; CDR3 protein: CASSEAGTGGLQPQHF; CDR3 DNA: TGTGCCAGCAGTGAAGCCGGGACAGGGGGCCTTCAGCCCCAGCATTTT
clone size: -; V gene: TRBV19; D gene: TRBD1; J gene: TRBJ1-5; CDR3 protein: CASRSTGGWKYQPQHF; CDR3 DNA: TGTGCCAGCCGTTCGACAGGGGGTTGGAAATATCAGCCCCAGCATTTT
clone size: once; V gene: TRBV6-5; D gene: -; J gene: TRBJ1-3; CDR3 protein: CASSLLSGSGNTIYF; CDR3 DNA: TGTGCCAGCAGTTTATTATCGGGCTCTGGAAACACCATATATTTT
clone size: -; V gene: TRBV7-9; D gene: -; J gene: TRBJ1-1; CDR3 protein: CASSLEGTIPGTEAFF; CDR3 DNA: TGTGCCAGCAGCTTAGAGGGGACAATCCCCGGCACTGAAGCTTTCTTT
clone size: -; V gene: TRBV9; D gene: TRBD2; J gene: TRBJ2-1; CDR3 protein: CASSLSGGFYNEQFF; CDR3 DNA: TGTGCCAGCAGCCTCAGCGGGGGCTTCTACAATGAGCAGTTCTTC
clone size: -; V gene: TRBV2; D gene: TRBD2; J gene: TRBJ2-7; CDR3 protein: CASSVPSGINEQYF; CDR3 DNA: TGTGCCAGCAGTGTTCCTAGCGGGATAAACGAGCAGTACTTC
clone size: once; V gene: TRBV2; D gene: TRBD1; J gene: TRBJ2-1; CDR3 protein: CASSVIRGHNEQFF; CDR3 DNA: TGTGCCAGCAGCGTCATCAGGGGGCATAATGAGCAGTTCTTC
clone size: -; V gene: TRBV11-2; D gene: TRBD1; J gene: TRBJ2-5; CDR3 protein: CASSTGPGTGETQYF; CDR3 DNA: TGTGCCAGCAGCACCGGTCCCGGGACAGGAGAGACCCAGTACTTC
clone size: -; V gene: TRBV28; D gene: -; J gene: TRBJ2-1; CDR3 protein: CASSFGIDSSNEQFF; CDR3 DNA: TGTGCCAGCAGTTTTGGTATAGATAGCAGCAATGAGCAGTTCTTC